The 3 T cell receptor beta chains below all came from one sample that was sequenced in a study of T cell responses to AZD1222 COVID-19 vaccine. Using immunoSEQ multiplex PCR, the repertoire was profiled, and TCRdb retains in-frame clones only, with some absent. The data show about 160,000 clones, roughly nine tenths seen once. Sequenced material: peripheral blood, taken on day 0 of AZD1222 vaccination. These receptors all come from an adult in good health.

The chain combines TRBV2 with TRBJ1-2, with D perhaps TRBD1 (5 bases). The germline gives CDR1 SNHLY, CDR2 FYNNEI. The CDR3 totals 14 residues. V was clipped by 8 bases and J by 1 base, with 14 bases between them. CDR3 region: CASPDGRGNYGYTF. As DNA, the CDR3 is TGTGCCAGCCCAGATGGTAGGGGTAACTATGGCTACACCTTC.

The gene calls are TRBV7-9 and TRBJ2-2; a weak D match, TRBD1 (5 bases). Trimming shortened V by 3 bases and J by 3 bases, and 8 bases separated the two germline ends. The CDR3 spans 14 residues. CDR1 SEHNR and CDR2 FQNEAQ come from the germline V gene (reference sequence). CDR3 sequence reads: CASSFKGDTGELFF. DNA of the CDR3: TGTGCCAGCAGCTTCAAAGGGGACACCGGGGAGCTGTTTTTT. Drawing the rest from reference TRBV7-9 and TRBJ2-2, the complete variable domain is DTGVSQNPRHKITKRGQNVTFRCDPISEHNRLYWYRQTLGQGPEFLTYFQNEAQLEKSRLLSDRFSAERPKGSFSTLEIQRTEQGDSAMYLCASSFKGDTGELFFGEGSRLTVL.

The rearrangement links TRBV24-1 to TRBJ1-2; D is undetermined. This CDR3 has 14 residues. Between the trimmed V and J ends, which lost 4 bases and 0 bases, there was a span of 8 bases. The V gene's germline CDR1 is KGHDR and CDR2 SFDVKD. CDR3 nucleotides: TGTGCCACCAGTGAGGGCCCGTCTAACTATGGCTACACCTTC. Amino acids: CATSEGPSNYGYTF.